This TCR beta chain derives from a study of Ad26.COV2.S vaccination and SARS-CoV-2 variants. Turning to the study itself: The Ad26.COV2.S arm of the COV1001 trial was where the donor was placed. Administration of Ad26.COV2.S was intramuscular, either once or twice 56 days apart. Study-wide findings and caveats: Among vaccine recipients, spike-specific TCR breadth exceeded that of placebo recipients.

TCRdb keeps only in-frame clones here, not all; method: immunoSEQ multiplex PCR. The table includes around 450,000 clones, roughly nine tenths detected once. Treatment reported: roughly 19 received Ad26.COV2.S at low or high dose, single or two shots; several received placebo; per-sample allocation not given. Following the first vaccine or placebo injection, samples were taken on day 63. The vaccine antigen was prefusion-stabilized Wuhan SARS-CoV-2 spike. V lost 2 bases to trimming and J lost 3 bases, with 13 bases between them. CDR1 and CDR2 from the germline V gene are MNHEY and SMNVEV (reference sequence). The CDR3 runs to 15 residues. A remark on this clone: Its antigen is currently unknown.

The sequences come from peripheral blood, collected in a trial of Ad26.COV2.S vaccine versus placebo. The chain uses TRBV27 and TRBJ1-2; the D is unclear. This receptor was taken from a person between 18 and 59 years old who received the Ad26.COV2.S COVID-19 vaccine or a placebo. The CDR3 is CASSLVPRTDYGYTF. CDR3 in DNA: TGTGCCAGCAGTTTAGTGCCCCGGACCGACTATGGCTACACCTTC.